A selection of T cell receptor beta chains follows, all from one sample in a study of T cells expressing NK-cell markers. TCRdb reanalyzed the 5' RACE reads and collapses them to one entry per CDR3 protein, without DNA. The sample table sets out around 280,000 distinct CDR3 sequences. Sequenced material: blood T cells: a sorted CD56 or NKG2C T cell subset, CD4+ or CD8+ T cells, or bulk PBMC T cells (not recorded which). The receptors here all came from a man aged 18 to 35 in good health. Both conserved end residues are part of each CDR3.

TRBV12-3/TRBV12-4	12	TRBJ1-2	CASSLEGHGYTF
TRBV7-9	13	TRBJ1-1	CASSLPANTEAFF
TRBV29-1	14	TRBJ2-5	CSVEESVRWETQYF
TRBV3-1	17	TRBJ2-5	CASSQDLLAGLQETQYF
TRBV10-1	12	TRBJ2-1	CASNSGYNEQFF
TRBV5-5	15	TRBJ1-2	CASSLADTSNYGYTF
TRBV5-1	15	TRBJ2-2	CASRRTGGDTGELFF
TRBV6-5	15	TRBJ2-1	CASSYPGTSYNEQFF
TRBV28	16	TRBJ2-3	CASSVPGQGDSDTQYF
TRBV20-1	12	TRBJ2-7	CSASHGDWEQYF
TRBV7-9	14	TRBJ2-1	CASSSGQYYNEQFF
TRBV12-3/TRBV12-4	13	TRBJ2-5	CASSLVVRETQYF
TRBV6-5	13	TRBJ2-1	CASSYSPANEQFF
TRBV11-3	15	TRBJ2-3	CASRKKGISTDTQYF
TRBV11-3	13	TRBJ2-1	CASSPTSGNEQFF
TRBV15	16	TRBJ2-1	CATSSGLAVSYNEQFF
TRBV7-2	17	TRBJ2-3	CASSHPLHTAGSDTQYF
TRBV4-1	16	TRBJ2-2	CASSQMTGSTKGELFF
TRBV24-1	15	TRBJ2-5	CATSDSGRDQETQYF
TRBV6-5	17	TRBJ2-7	CASSPGLGLAGLNEQYF
TRBV20-1	15	TRBJ2-3	CSAKALVGPTDTQYF
TRBV5-1	12	TRBJ2-1	CASSSPPGHQFF
TRBV5-5	15	TRBJ1-4	CASSLTGALNEKLFF
TRBV7-2	14	TRBJ2-7	CASSSGTRAYEQYF
TRBV12-3/TRBV12-4	13	TRBJ1-5	CASRTGSNQPQHF
TRBV15	20	TRBJ2-1	CATSPELPIHTMIQRYEQFF
TRBV12-3/TRBV12-4	15	TRBJ2-7	CASSKGLGGSYEQYF
TRBV12-3/TRBV12-4	15	TRBJ2-5	CASTLITGAQETQYF
TRBV12-3/TRBV12-4	14	TRBJ2-3	CASRLTGLTDTQYF
TRBV7-8	19	TRBJ1-3	CASSASVRTGGISGNTIYF
TRBV12-3/TRBV12-4	14	TRBJ2-1	CASSLGLAGNEQFF
TRBV14	17	TRBJ2-2	CASSRMAQGKHTGELFF
TRBV20-1	20	TRBJ2-1	CSAGRRRALAGGPHYNEQFF
TRBV5-1	14	TRBJ2-2	CASSLGAPPRELFF
TRBV30	12	TRBJ1-1	CAINPLDTEAFF
TRBV12-3/TRBV12-4	14	TRBJ2-4	CASSLGQRGNIQYF
TRBV18	12	TRBJ2-2	CASSPAAEELFF
TRBV5-4	15	TRBJ2-5	CASSFVAGAPETQYF
TRBV29-1	11	TRBJ2-3	CSVALPDTQYF
TRBV12-3/TRBV12-4	12	TRBJ2-1	CASSRPPGEQFF
TRBV7-3	16	TRBJ2-3	CASSESAQGDADTQYF
TRBV12-3/TRBV12-4	13	TRBJ1-5	CASSLASDQPQHF
TRBV18	22	TRBJ2-1	CASSPRRQGVRLAGGFWDEQFF
TRBV20-1	18	TRBJ2-3	CSATTGTSGPKGPDTQYF
TRBV20-1	11	TRBJ2-5	CSGRGQETQYF
TRBV6-5	12	TRBJ1-1	CASSLTGGEAFF
TRBV7-2	14	TRBJ2-2	CASSGGRGSGELFF
TRBV15	17	TRBJ2-1	CATSRDQMNRGMNEQFF